A selection of T cell receptor beta chains follows, all from one sample in a study of T cell responses to AZD1222 COVID-19 vaccine. Sequencing used immunoSEQ multiplex PCR; TCRdb keeps in-frame clones, though not all of them. Of 80,000 to 100,000 clones in the sample, approximately 85% were seen once. This material consisted of peripheral blood, taken 28 days after the second AZD1222 dose. The receptor set was obtained from an adult who received the AZD1222 COVID-19 vaccine. CDR3s include the opening cysteine and the closing phenylalanine or tryptophan. The D gene is left open where the match is weak. Expanded clones get a size class; other rows say once, few or many, or leave the size out.

clone size | J gene | D gene | V gene | CDR3 protein | CDR3 DNA
- | TRBJ1-2 | - | TRBV6-2/TRBV6-3 | CASSYSPSAADYGYTF | TGTGCCAGCAGTTACTCCCCCTCGGCTGCAGACTATGGCTACACCTTC
- | TRBJ1-5 | - | TRBV4-1 | CASSQVGRQANQPQHF | TGCGCCAGCAGCCAAGTCGGTCGACAGGCAAATCAGCCCCAGCATTTT
- | TRBJ1-2 | - | TRBV30 | CAWSVRVYGYTF | TGTGCCTGGAGTGTACGGGTCTATGGCTACACCTTC
- | TRBJ1-6 | - | TRBV7-8 | CASSLGDIYNSPLHF | TGTGCCAGCAGCTTGGGGGACATCTATAATTCACCCCTCCACTTT
- | TRBJ2-7 | - | TRBV6-5 | CASKKGLGYEQYF | TGTGCCAGCAAAAAGGGCTTAGGATACGAGCAGTACTTC
- | TRBJ1-2 | - | TRBV7-2 | CASSLGGGGTGSGYTF | TGTGCCAGCAGCTTAGGGGGAGGGGGAACCGGTTCTGGCTACACCTTC
once | TRBJ2-1 | TRBD2 | TRBV5-6 | CASSPGLAGVSEQFF | TGTGCCAGCAGTCCTGGACTAGCGGGAGTCTCGGAGCAGTTCTTC
few | TRBJ2-7 | TRBD2 | TRBV7-8 | CASSLMTGTSSRPSYEQYF | TGTGCCAGCAGCTTAATGACCGGGACTAGCTCCCGGCCCTCCTACGAGCAGTACTTC
- | TRBJ2-2 | - | TRBV28 | CASSMGRTAPLNTGELFF | TGTGCCAGCAGTATGGGTAGGACAGCCCCTTTGAACACCGGGGAGCTGTTTTTT
few | TRBJ2-3 | - | TRBV4-3 | CASSQAPPQVVGTDTQYF | TGCGCCAGCAGCCAAGCCCCCCCACAGGTCGTCGGCACAGATACGCAGTATTTT
- | TRBJ2-2 | TRBD1 | TRBV7-9 | CASSRTGQKNTGELFF | TGTGCCAGCAGCCGTACGGGACAGAAGAACACCGGGGAGCTGTTTTTT
- | TRBJ2-1 | TRBD2 | TRBV3-1/TRBV3-2 | CASSFSGGPYNEQFF | TGTGCCAGCAGCTTTAGCGGGGGTCCCTACAATGAGCAGTTCTTC
- | TRBJ1-5 | - | TRBV2 | CASSEGTVRQPQHF | TGTGCCAGCTCCGAAGGGACTGTACGACAGCCCCAGCATTTT
- | TRBJ2-7 | - | TRBV1 | CTSSQDRGSGRGWSEQYF | TGCACCAGCAGCCAAGATCGAGGTAGCGGGAGGGGATGGTCCGAGCAGTACTTC
- | TRBJ1-2 | - | TRBV27 | CASSSLGAKYGYTF | TGTGCCAGCAGTTCTTTGGGGGCGAAGTATGGCTACACCTTC
- | TRBJ2-6 | - | TRBV6-5 | CASSYDVTSGANVLTF | TGTGCCAGCAGTTACGACGTTACCTCTGGGGCCAACGTCCTGACTTTC
- | TRBJ1-2 | - | TRBV24-1 | CATSDFGFYTF | TGTGCCACCAGTGACTTTGGCTTCTACACCTTC
- | TRBJ2-5 | - | TRBV7-9 | CASSLVSVGTQYF | TGTGCCAGCAGCTTAGTGTCAGTAGGGACCCAGTACTTC
- | TRBJ2-2 | - | TRBV5-4 | CASSLGSRGTGELFF | TGTGCCAGCAGCTTGGGTTCCCGGGGCACCGGGGAGCTGTTTTTT
- | TRBJ2-4 | TRBD2 | TRBV5-4 | CASSLRTSGRAGNIQYF | TGTGCCAGCAGCTTGAGAACTAGCGGGAGGGCCGGAAACATTCAGTACTTC
- | TRBJ2-1 | TRBD1 | TRBV3-1/TRBV3-2 | CASSPQGREQFF | TGTGCCAGCAGCCCACAGGGGAGAGAGCAGTTCTTC
- | TRBJ1-1 | - | TRBV12-3/TRBV12-4 | CASSSRTPISPEF | TGTGCCAGCAGTTCCCGGACCCCGATATCCCCGGAGTTT
- | TRBJ2-3 | TRBD1 | TRBV19 | CASSIVTGTGTSTDTQYF | TGTGCCAGTAGTATTGTAACCGGGACAGGTACTAGCACAGATACGCAGTATTTT
few | TRBJ2-1 | - | TRBV12-5 | CASGSTQGRFF | TGTGCTAGTGGTTCTACCCAGGGCCGGTTCTTC
few | TRBJ2-6 | - | TRBV6-5 | CASSLQGSGANVLTF | TGTGCCAGCAGTTTACAGGGTTCTGGGGCCAACGTCCTGACTTTC
- | TRBJ2-1 | - | TRBV2 | CASKGDSYNEQFF | TGTGCCAGCAAGGGGGATTCCTACAATGAGCAGTTCTTC
- | TRBJ2-3 | - | TRBV6-2/TRBV6-3 | CASSWGDTQYF | TGTGCCAGCAGTTGGGGAGATACGCAGTATTTT
- | TRBJ1-2 | - | TRBV19 | CASSSDRRDGYTF | TGTGCCAGTAGTTCCGACAGGCGTGACGGCTACACCTTC
few | TRBJ1-5 | - | TRBV6-2/TRBV6-3 | CASSPGRGGNQPQHF | TGTGCCAGCAGTCCGGGACGGGGGGGCAATCAGCCCCAGCATTTT
- | TRBJ1-2 | TRBD1 | TRBV28 | CASSTGTVGRGYTF | TGTGCCAGCAGTACTGGGACAGTCGGACGGGGCTACACCTTC
- | TRBJ1-3 | - | TRBV10-3 | CAIGTPSGNTIYF | TGTGCCATCGGGACACCCTCTGGAAACACCATATATTTT
- | TRBJ1-5 | TRBD1 | TRBV4-1 | CASSQGAGGGNQPQHF | TGCGCCAGCAGCCAAGGGGCAGGGGGCGGCAATCAGCCCCAGCATTTT
- | TRBJ2-1 | - | TRBV27 | CASSLSNPTYNEQFF | TGTGCCAGCAGTTTATCCAACCCGACCTACAATGAGCAGTTCTTC
once | TRBJ1-4 | - | TRBV18 | CASSPPSTNEKLFF | TGTGCCAGCTCACCGCCCTCAACTAATGAAAAACTGTTTTTT
once | TRBJ2-2 | TRBD2 | TRBV11-2 | CASSSGLALNGELFF | TGTGCCAGCAGCTCGGGACTAGCGTTAAACGGGGAGCTGTTTTTT
- | TRBJ2-5 | - | TRBV5-1 | CASSLGGASGETQYF | TGCGCCAGCAGCTTGGGGGGGGCCTCCGGAGAGACCCAGTACTTC
- | TRBJ1-2 | - | TRBV30 | CACPEWGGGYGYTF | TGTGCCTGTCCCGAGTGGGGAGGGGGCTATGGCTACACCTTC
- | TRBJ1-6 | - | TRBV28 | CASSHRTGVGGSPLHF | TGTGCCAGCAGTCACCGGACGGGAGTTGGCGGTTCACCCCTCCACTTT
- | TRBJ2-7 | - | TRBV4-2 | CASSQERLVHEQYF | TGTGCCAGCAGCCAAGAGAGACTAGTCCACGAGCAGTACTTC
few | TRBJ1-2 | TRBD1 | TRBV7-2 | CASSWDRGQHYGYTF | TGTGCCAGCAGCTGGGACAGGGGGCAGCACTATGGCTACACCTTC
- | TRBJ2-7 | TRBD2 | TRBV15 | CATSPMLGAGVRLVSYEQYF | TGTGCCACCAGCCCGATGCTCGGAGCGGGAGTTCGTTTAGTTTCCTACGAGCAGTACTTC
- | TRBJ1-3 | TRBD1 | TRBV18 | CASSPPGQGYGNTIYF | TGTGCCAGCTCACCACCGGGACAGGGCTACGGAAACACCATATATTTT
- | TRBJ1-5 | TRBD1 | TRBV6-2/TRBV6-3 | CASSYTDREYHF | TGTGCCAGCAGTTACACTGACAGGGAGTATCATTTT